A single TCR beta chain is shown here with its context. Its specificity is not known. Sequencing was preceded by expansion of antigen-specific CD4+ T cells with viral peptide pools in the ViraFEST assay. Subsequent to a culture period of under twelve days, CD4+ T cells were isolated. Their SARS-CoV-2 infection, verified by PCR, occurred between March and December 2020. Participants completed two doses of the BNT162b2 or mRNA-1273 vaccine. A few million PBMC were placed in each well, which was supplemented with roughly 9.1 IU/ml IL-2 and approximately 10 ug/ml peptides. The data originate from a study of vaccination effects on CD4 cells after COVID-19. Study summary: Samples that were drawn after vaccination came a median of 72 days after the second dose.

Sequencing used immunoSEQ multiplex PCR; TCRdb keeps in-frame clones, though not all of them. The profile shows roughly 17,000 clones, around 70% of them singletons. V dropped 3 bases and J dropped 7; count of bases not matched to a gene: 3. CDR3 length: 13 residues. CDR1 is SGHTA and CDR2 is FQGNSA in the germline V gene. The sample was CD4+ T cells from PBMCs cultured with SARS-CoV-2 spike peptides, taken after COVID-19 vaccination. The receptor's source is a human donor who had a prior SARS-CoV-2 infection. V and J are TRBV7-2 and TRBJ1-5; 7 bases are a match to TRBD1. The CDR3 bases are TGTGCCAGCAGCTTTACAGGGGAGCAGCCCCAGCATTTT. Translation gives CASSFTGEQPQHF.